Following are 13 T cell receptor beta chains from one sample sequenced in a study of response to subunit inactivated influenza vaccine. One entry per CDR3 protein, called by TCRdb with MiXCR from the RT-PCR reads. The sample holds about 540,000 distinct CDR3 sequences, less than 15% seen once. Specimen: PBMCs from blood, collected about 13 days after vaccination. These receptors were collected from a man aged 50 to 59 who received an inactivated influenza vaccine.

The chain carries TRBV6-1 and TRBJ2-7; D tentatively reads TRBD1 or TRBD2 (5 bases each). Per the germline V gene, CDR1 is MNHNS and CDR2 is SASEGT. The CDR3 contains 13 residues. V was clipped by 6 bases and J by 2 bases, with 11 bases between them. In DNA form, the CDR3 reads TGTGCCAGCAGGGGGACGGTTACCTACGAGCAGTACTTC. As protein: CASRGTVTYEQYF.

There are a few counts of this clonotype. The J gene is TRBJ2-7, the V gene TRBV29-1; D unresolved. Per germline, CDR1 SQVTM and CDR2 ANQGSEA. The V gene lost 4 bases and the J gene lost 0 bases, with 19 bases spanning the gap. The CDR3 is 16 amino acids. The CDR3 is CSVVPPWLISSYEQYF. The CDR3 nucleotides read TGCAGCGTTGTCCCCCCATGGCTAATTAGCTCCTACGAGCAGTACTTC.

There are a few counts of this clonotype. The genes are TRBV28 and TRBJ2-7; no clear D. This CDR3 comprises 15 residues. Deletions cut 6 bases from V and 2 bases from J, with 17 bases between. Germline V gene sequence: CDR1 MDHEN, CDR2 SYDVKM. The CDR3 loop reads CASRKKGAGTYEQYF. CDR3 coding DNA: TGTGCCAGCAGGAAAAAAGGAGCAGGAACCTACGAGCAGTACTTC.

This clonotype was seen more than once but under ten times. The V gene is TRBV6-1, the J gene TRBJ1-1; D is uncertain. CDR1 and CDR2 (germline): MNHNS, SASEGT. The CDR3 sequence is 14 residues long. Deletions cut 2 bases from V and 0 bases from J, with 7 bases between. As DNA, the CDR3 is TGTGCCAGCAGTGAACGAGACATGAACACTGAAGCTTTCTTT. It translates to CASSERDMNTEAFF.

V is TRBV5-6 and J is TRBJ2-5, with TRBD1 matching over 7 bases. J lost 7 bases, V lost 6 bases, and 15 bases had no gene match. The germline gives CDR1 SGHDT, CDR2 YYEEEE. The CDR3 sequence is 15 residues long. CDR3 nucleotide sequence: TGTGCCAGCACCTTTGATCCAGGGGGTAGGGGGACCCAGTACTTC. It translates to CASTFDPGGRGTQYF.

Comments on this clonotype: A read error may explain this, as a much larger clone is one base away. The genes are TRBV28 and TRBJ2-7; TRBD1 is a possible D gene (6 bases). From germline, CDR1 is MDHEN and CDR2 SYDVKM. The CDR3 covers 14 residues. CDR3: CGSSSGTPSYEQYF. In DNA, the CDR3 is TGTGGCAGCAGTTCTGGGACACCTTCCTACGAGCAGTACTTC.

The chain recombines TRBV28 with TRBJ2-4, with D perhaps assigned TRBD1 or TRBD2 (5 bases each). The V end lost 6 bases, the J end lost 0 bases, and 9 bases lay between the germline ends. The germline V gene encodes CDR1 MDHEN and CDR2 SYDVKM. CDR3 length equals 14 residues. CDR3 in amino acids: CASRPGTAKNIQYF. CDR3 DNA: TGTGCCAGCAGGCCCGGGACAGCCAAAAACATTCAGTACTTC.

The J gene is TRBJ2-7, the V gene TRBV11-2, with TRBD2 matching over 7 bases. Losses at the gene ends were 5 bases for V and 0 bases for J; bases not matched to a gene: 7. This CDR3 has 15 amino acids. Germline values: CDR1 SGHAT, CDR2 FQNNGV. CDR3 region: CASSPPSGRSYEQYF. CDR3 DNA sequence: TGTGCCAGCAGCCCACCTAGCGGACGCTCCTACGAGCAGTACTTC.

This chain connects TRBV5-1 to TRBJ1-4; 7 positions agree with TRBD1. The V gene's germline CDR1 is SGHRS and CDR2 YFSETQ. The CDR3 spans 15 residues. V lost 4 bases and J lost 3; bases outside the gene matches: 6. DNA for the CDR3: TGCGCCAGCAGCCTAGCCGGGACAGCTAATGAAAAACTGTTTTTT. It translates to CASSLAGTANEKLFF.

This clonotype came up many times. V gene TRBV12-3 or TRBV12-4 combines with J gene TRBJ2-1; tentatively, D is TRBD2 (6 bases). The CDR3 extends over 15 amino acids. Trimming removed 3 bases from V and 1 base from J, with 10 bases in between. CDR3 residues: CASSFGGVSYNEQFF. The CDR3 DNA reads TGTGCCAGCAGTTTTGGCGGGGTGTCCTACAATGAGCAGTTCTTC.

This clonotype was recorded at least ten times. The chain links TRBV2 to TRBJ2-1; D possibly uses TRBD1 or TRBD2 (5 bases each). The CDR3 is made up of 13 amino acids. Germline lookup yields CDR1 SNHLY and CDR2 FYNNEI. The V and J ends lost 6 bases and 4 bases respectively, with 10 bases between them. CDR3 DNA: TGTGCCAGCAGGCCGGGACCTTACAATGAGCAGTTCTTC. Its translation: CASRPGPYNEQFF.

This chain uses TRBV6-1 with TRBJ2-7; 9 nucleotides align to TRBD2. The V and J ends lost 3 bases and 3 bases, in that order; junction bases with no gene match: 3. The germline V gene has CDR1 MNHNS and CDR2 SASEGT. The CDR3 is made up of 14 amino acids. This CDR3 is CASSEAGGIYEQYF. In nucleotides, the CDR3 is TGTGCCAGCAGTGAGGCGGGGGGGATCTACGAGCAGTACTTC.

The rearrangement links TRBV27 to TRBJ1-5, with D hard to call. CDR3 length equals 12 residues. V was pared by 9 bases and J by 5 bases, with 11 bases between. Germline CDR1 is MNHEY and CDR2 is SMNVEV (reference sequence). The CDR3 region is CASGLWDQPQHF. Here the CDR3 DNA reads TGTGCCAGTGGACTCTGGGATCAGCCCCAGCATTTT.